This entry is about one TCR beta chain. This clone's antigen is unknown. Base qualities are not provided; no much larger clone lies one nucleotide away. RNA was extracted using the RNeasy kit, and about 0.45 to 1 ug of the RNA was reverse transcribed with random hexamers. The immunoSEQ multiplex PCR assay, which covers 54 Vbeta and 13 Jbeta segments, was used to amplify TCR beta CDR3 regions. Bias from PCR amplification was corrected by using a synthetic template baseline for primer optimization and for computational correction. On the authors' methods: Reads were annotated to V, D and J genes per IMGT and analyzed with immunoSEQ Analyzer, keeping only productive sequences. Clonality was computed as one minus Shannon entropy normalized by log2 of the number of productive unique sequences. For each patient and control, public and private clones were evaluated within the 100 most prevalent clones. Clones were defined as Susac-specific when absent from the healthy and MS cohorts, from fewer than 1,200 published viral clones and from other ImmuneACCESS disease sequences. Using fastp trimming at Q25 and MiXCR clonotype assembly, TCRdb reanalyzed the public sequencing data and kept in-frame beta chains. Each CDR3 protein gets just one entry, which takes the most common genes and DNA from the rows behind it. These V and J calls originate from TCRdb's pipeline instead of the authors' own analysis. This sample is represented by roughly 200,000 distinct CDR3 sequences; roughly 94% of them were singletons. The ten largest clones represent around 0.082% of the sample.

Peripheral blood CD8+ and CD4+ T cells from healthy donors, Susac syndrome patients and multiple sclerosis patients were profiled by high-throughput TCR beta sequencing. Multiple sclerosis controls were treatment-naive patients with stable or active relapsing-remitting disease fulfilling revised McDonald criteria. Bulk CD8+ and CD4+ T cells were purified by magnetic negative isolation, while CD8+ TEMRA cells were enriched using FACS. Blood was collected in EDTA tubes and processed within 24 hours, with PBMCs isolated through density gradient centrifugation. PBMCs intended for TCR sequencing were cryopreserved in liquid nitrogen and were subsequently thawed in a 37 degrees C water bath. Purity of sorted or isolated CD4+, CD8+ and CD8+ TEMRA cells was at least 90%. This record comes from a study of CD8 T cells in Susac syndrome (dated by TCRdb to between 2018 and 2021). Context from the whole study: The study used repertoire sequencing to test whether antigen drove CD8+ T cell activation and differentiation in Susac syndrome.

Ends trimmed: V by 7 bases, J by 4 bases; bases unmatched to a gene: 4. Based on the germline V gene, the CDR1 and CDR2 sequences are SQVTM and ANQGSEA. The CDR3 numbers 13 residues from cysteine through phenylalanine. Just the 39-base CDR3 DNA is kept, in frame starting at base 1. What the research found in general, with its limitations: The number of individuals in the TCR sequencing and HLA analysis was recognized as being relatively small.

The source material was CD4+ T cells from PBMCs. The TCR comes from a human donor with multiple sclerosis. This receptor chain uses TRBV29-1 and TRBJ2-4; 10 nucleotides in the junction match TRBD2. The CDR3 corresponds to CSAEAGGKNIQYF. The nucleotide sequence reads TGCAGCGCCGAAGCGGGGGGGAAAAACATTCAGTACTTC. With the rest looked up from the reference TRBV29-1 and TRBJ2-4 genes rather than sequenced, the full variable domain is SAVISQKPSRDICQRGTSLTIQCQVDSQVTMMFWYRQQPGQSLTLIATANQGSEATYESGFVIDKFPISRPNLTFSTLTVSNMSPEDSSIYLCSAEAGGKNIQYFGAGTRLSVL.